A single sample gave rise to the 13 T cell receptor beta chains below, sequenced in a study of PD-L1 blockade in urothelial cancer. Libraries were prepared by immunoSEQ multiplex PCR; TCRdb keeps only in-frame clonotypes and omits some of them. This table holds 50,000 to 60,000 clones, under 90% found once. The sequencing here drew on PBMCs, taken around atezolizumab (anti-PD-L1) treatment. The receptors here all came from a man aged 35 to 55 with urothelial cancer.

The V and J genes are TRBV5-1 and TRBJ2-1, with TRBD2 identical over 11 bases. V lost 4 bases to trimming and J lost 9 bases; unmatched junction nucleotides: 12. The CDR3 is made up of 16 amino acids. The germline CDR1 and CDR2 sequences are SGHRS and YFSETQ. The CDR3 sequence: CASSPEALAGAGEQFF. The CDR3 region has the DNA TGCGCCAGCAGCCCTGAGGCACTAGCGGGGGCGGGTGAGCAGTTCTTC.

The chain has TRBV14 and TRBJ2-1; 7 bases map to TRBD2. The germline CDR1 and CDR2 sequences are SGHDN and FVKESK. The CDR3 loop spans 16 amino acids. Losses at the gene ends were 1 base for V and 2 bases for J; bases not matched to a gene: 5. The CDR3 region is CASSQVRTSAYNEQFF. The DNA for the CDR3 is TGTGCCAGCAGCCAAGTGCGAACTAGCGCCTACAATGAGCAGTTCTTC.

CDR3 nucleotides: TGTGCCAGCAGCGACCTAGCGGGAGTGGGTGAGCAGTACTTC. It codes for CASSDLAGVGEQYF. The genes are TRBV7-9 and TRBJ2-7; 10 bases map to TRBD2. CDR1 and CDR2 from the germline V gene are SEHNR and FQNEAQ (reference sequence). The CDR3 is 14 amino acids. Trimming took 5 bases from V and 7 from J; bases not matched to a gene: 8.

V and J are TRBV4-1 and TRBJ2-7, with D tentatively TRBD2 (6 bases). Trimming removed 0 bases from V and 3 bases from J, with 12 bases in between. Germline CDR1 MGHRA, CDR2 YSYEKL. The CDR3 sequence is 15 residues long. The CDR3 reads CASSQETGSLYEQYF. As DNA, the CDR3 is TGCGCCAGCAGCCAAGAAACCGGGAGCCTCTACGAGCAGTACTTC.

The J gene is TRBJ2-5, the V gene TRBV18; D not resolved. The CDR3 has 13 residues. The V gene's germline CDR1 is KGHSH and CDR2 LQKENI. V lost 4 bases and J 0 bases, leaving 6 bases between the germline ends. CDR3 loop: CASSRANQETQYF. CDR3 nucleotide sequence: TGTGCCAGCTCACGGGCAAACCAAGAGACCCAGTACTTC.

This rearrangement joins TRBV27 to TRBJ2-1; 7 bases match TRBD2. The CDR3 loop spans 17 amino acids. V lost 5 bases to trimming and J lost 7 bases; unmatched junction nucleotides: 17. Germline CDR1 and CDR2: MNHEY and SMNVEV (reference sequence). CDR3 loop: CASSLKPRTSLQNEQFF. CDR3 nucleotide sequence: TGTGCCAGCAGTCTCAAGCCCCGGACTAGTCTACAAAATGAGCAGTTCTTC.

The chain has TRBV19 and TRBJ1-4; the match to TRBD1 covers 8 bases. CDR1 is LNHDA and CDR2 is SQIVND in the germline V gene (reference sequence). V shed 1 base, J shed 7 bases, and the junction held 5 bases outside the gene matches. This CDR3 spans 15 amino acids. The DNA of the CDR3 is TGTGCCAGTAGTATAGCGGCAGGGGGCGTTGAAAAACTGTTTTTT. Translated: CASSIAAGGVEKLFF. Complete variable domain (other parts from reference TRBV19 and TRBJ1-4): DGGITQSPKYLFRKEGQNVTLSCEQNLNHDAMYWYRQDPGQGLRLIYYSQIVNDFQKGDIAEGYSVSREKKESFPLTVTSAQKNPTAFYLCASSIAAGGVEKLFFGSGTQLSVL.

This clone was picked up a small number of times. J is TRBJ2-7 and V is TRBV7-2; maybe TRBD1 (6 bases). From germline, CDR1 is SGHTA and CDR2 FQGNSA. The CDR3 contains 15 residues. Trimming cost V 1 base and J 2 bases, with 12 bases left between them. The CDR3 DNA sequence: TGTGCCAGCAGCTTAGAACAGGGTAGGGCCTACGAGCAGTACTTC. It translates to CASSLEQGRAYEQYF.

V usage is TRBV6-5 and J usage is TRBJ2-5; D might be TRBD2 (5 bases). This CDR3 contains 15 residues. V was cut by 6 bases and J by 2 bases, with 16 bases left in between. The germline CDR1 and CDR2 sequences are MNHEY and SVGAGI. In DNA form, the CDR3 reads TGTGCCAGCAGCCCCGGGGAAGGACCTCAAGAGACCCAGTACTTC. Its translation is CASSPGEGPQETQYF.

V usage is TRBV30 and J usage is TRBJ2-6; D perhaps matches TRBD1 (7 bases). The V end lost 8 bases, the J end lost 1 base, and 18 bases lay between the germline ends. Germline lookup yields CDR1 GTSNPN and CDR2 SVGIG (reference sequence). CDR3 length equals 16 residues. CDR3 residues: CAGGGRVWSGANVLTF. The DNA of the CDR3 is TGTGCCGGAGGGGGCAGGGTCTGGTCTGGGGCCAACGTCCTGACTTTC.

V usage is TRBV19 and J usage is TRBJ2-1; TRBD2 matches at 13 bases. Germline CDR1 is LNHDA and CDR2 is SQIVND (reference sequence). V was clipped by 3 bases and J by 6 bases; unmatched bases: 2. This CDR3 has 15 residues. CDR3 sequence reads: CASSMTSGGRNEQFF. CDR3 sequence (DNA): TGTGCCAGTAGTATGACTAGCGGGGGGCGCAATGAGCAGTTCTTC.

This chain uses TRBV16 with TRBJ1-2; 7 bases fit TRBD1. V lost 0 bases and J lost 5; bases outside the gene matches: 3. The CDR3 is 14 amino acids. Looked up from germline, CDR1 is KGHSY and CDR2 is FQNENV. The CDR3 sequence: CASSQSGTEYGYTF. In nucleotides, the CDR3 is TGTGCCAGCAGCCAATCGGGGACAGAATATGGCTACACCTTC.

This sequence joins TRBV9 and TRBJ2-3, with 11 bases identical to TRBD2. The germline V gene has CDR1 SGDLS and CDR2 YYNGEE. V shed 3 bases, J shed 0 bases, and the junction held 3 bases outside the gene matches. The CDR3 spans 16 residues. This chain's CDR3 is CASSAGLAVSTDTQYF. CDR3 DNA sequence: TGTGCCAGCAGCGCGGGACTAGCGGTGAGCACAGATACGCAGTATTTT.